This TCR beta chain was documented in a study of T cells in Graves' hyperthyroidism and ophthalmopathy. Amplification targeted TCR beta CDR3 regions from RNA transcripts. Researchers ran a first-round RT-PCR on the TCR CDR3 using the HTBI primer set. TCRdb used MiXCR to reprocess the multiplex PCR reads, holding one entry per CDR3 protein. The sample has some 370,000 distinct CDR3 sequences, 11% to 15% seen once. Overall study findings and caveats: Ophthalmopathy prediction by the model preceded onset by a median about 6.3 months.

Investigators excluded patients with uncontrolled infection, other autoimmune disease, pregnancy or lactation. The V gene lost 5 bases and the J gene lost 3 bases, with 12 bases spanning the gap. The CDR3 loop spans 13 amino acids. Germline V gene sequence: CDR1 SQVTM, CDR2 ANQGSEA. This clonotype was seen many times. The antigen remains undetermined. The origin of this receptor is a man aged 45 to 65 with Graves' ophthalmopathy. The sample consisted of blood. This chain uses TRBV29-1 with TRBJ2-3; D could derive from TRBD1 or TRBD2 (5 bases each). CDR3 residues: CSVLQGETDTQYF. The CDR3 DNA is TGCAGCGTTCTCCAGGGAGAAACAGATACGCAGTATTTT.